This record concerns one TCR beta chain sequence. V gave up 5 bases and J gave up 6 bases, with 20 bases separating them. From germline, CDR1 is MNHEY and CDR2 SMNVEV (reference sequence). The CDR3 contains 15 residues. A quantity of roughly 0.5 to 1 ug RNA underwent reverse transcription using random hexamers. An immunoSEQ multiplex PCR amplified TCR beta CDR3 over 54 Vbeta and 13 Jbeta. TCRdb re-analysed the immunoSEQ multiplex PCR reads in MiXCR, keeping a single row per CDR3 protein. The table lists 150,000 to 200,000 distinct CDR3 sequences, approximately 93% of them singletons. The sample originates from a study of CD8 T cells in Susac syndrome.

This clonotype was sampled from a human donor with multiple sclerosis. The chain links TRBV27 to TRBJ2-7, with D hard to call. Sequenced sample: CD4+ T cells from PBMCs. The CDR3 bases are TGTGCCAGCAGTAAACTCCCGGCCTTATCGGGCGAGCAGTACTTC. It encodes CASSKLPALSGEQYF.